The 27 T cell receptor beta chains below were found in one sample sequenced in a study of T cell clonotyping in hematopoietic cell transplantation. Libraries were prepared by immunoSEQ multiplex PCR; TCRdb keeps only in-frame clonotypes and omits some of them. The sample lists approximately 3,800 clones; about 80% were seen once. Sample: peripheral blood mononuclear cells, taken 100 days after allogeneic stem cell transplant. These receptors all come from a male patient in his 50s who had an allogeneic stem cell transplant from an unrelated donor, so the T cells may come from the graft donor. Some clones in this sample may be carry-over from other donors' samples.

This rearrangement joins TRBV2 to TRBJ2-5; D gene ambiguous. CDR3 length equals 14 residues. V shed 7 bases and J shed 1 base, with 13 bases lying between them. Germline CDR1 and CDR2: SNHLY and FYNNEI. DNA for the CDR3: TGTGCCAGCAAGAAGTCCTCAAGCCAAGAGACCCAGTACTTC. Residues: CASKKSSSQETQYF.

This chain uses TRBV14 with TRBJ2-4; no definite D call. The germline gives CDR1 SGHDN, CDR2 FVKESK. The V gene lost 0 bases and the J gene lost 6 bases, with 6 bases spanning the gap. The CDR3 is 13 residues long. The CDR3 DNA reads TGTGCCAGCAGCCAAGATCTTACAAACATTCAGTACTTC. Its protein product is CASSQDLTNIQYF.

This clone occurred once. The rearrangement uses TRBV7-8 and TRBJ1-2; maybe TRBD1 (5 bases). The germline CDR1 and CDR2 sequences are SGHVS and FQNEAQ. V lost 1 base to trimming and J lost 10 bases, with 13 bases between them. CDR3 length equals 13 residues. The CDR3 DNA sequence: TGTGCCAGCAGCTTAGGGTACAGGTCTGACTACACCTTC. Translating gives CASSLGYRSDYTF.

In this sample, this clone is medium-sized. CDR3 nucleotides: TGTGCCAGCAGTTACTTGGGGGGTGGTTCACCCCTCCACTTT. Residues: CASSYLGGGSPLHF. This rearrangement joins TRBV6-5 to TRBJ1-6; TRBD1 is a possible D gene (5 bases). The CDR3 has 14 residues. CDR1 is MNHEY, CDR2 SVGAGI, per germline. The germline V and J ends were trimmed by 1 base and 9 bases, with 10 bases remaining between them.

V and J are TRBV5-8 and TRBJ2-7, with D tentatively TRBD2 (5 bases). In germline, CDR1 is SGHTS, CDR2 YDEGEE. The CDR3 covers 14 residues. V lost 2 bases, J lost 3 bases, and 12 bases lay in between. CDR3 residues: CASSLSLGGYEQYF. CDR3 nucleotides: TGTGCCAGCAGCTTAAGTCTCGGAGGCTACGAGCAGTACTTC.

The chain recombines TRBV18 with TRBJ2-7; no firm D call. Trimming removed 5 bases from V and 0 bases from J, with 2 bases in between. CDR3 size: 11 residues. CDR1 KGHSH and CDR2 LQKENI come from the germline V gene. The CDR3 protein is CASSGSYEQYF. CDR3 nucleotide sequence: TGTGCCAGCTCAGGCTCCTACGAGCAGTACTTC.

V is TRBV7-2 and J is TRBJ2-5, with D possibly TRBD2 on 6 matching bases. V was cut by 5 bases and J by 1 base, with 8 bases left in between. The CDR3 extends over 13 amino acids. Germline CDR1 reads SGHTA; CDR2 reads FQGNSA. This CDR3 reads CASSRGLQETQYF. The CDR3 DNA is TGTGCCAGCAGCCGGGGACTCCAAGAGACCCAGTACTTC.

The chain combines TRBV4-3 with TRBJ1-6; D may be TRBD1 (6 bases). Germline V gives CDR1 LGHNA, CDR2 YSLEER. The CDR3 contains 15 residues. V was cut by 0 bases and J by 8 bases, with 11 bases left in between. The CDR3: CASSQDIRGDSPLHF. In nucleotides, the CDR3 is TGCGCCAGCAGCCAAGATATTAGGGGGGATTCACCCCTCCACTTT.

The chain combines TRBV5-1 with TRBJ2-1, with TRBD2 matching over 7 bases. Looked up from germline, CDR1 is SGHRS and CDR2 is YFSETQ. J was trimmed by 7 bases and V by 6 bases; bases with no gene match: 7. This CDR3 contains 13 residues. CDR3 amino acids: CASIPPGGNEQFF. DNA for the CDR3: TGCGCCAGCATCCCCCCCGGGGGGAATGAGCAGTTCTTC. Combining the CDR3 with reference TRBV5-1 and TRBJ2-1 gives the whole variable domain KAGVTQTPRYLIKTRGQQVTLSCSPISGHRSVSWYQQTPGQGLQFLFEYFSETQRNKGNFPGRFSGRQFSNSRSEMNVSTLELGDSALYLCASIPPGGNEQFFGPGTRLTVL.

The chain recombines TRBV29-1 with TRBJ1-1; D is perhaps TRBD1 (5 bases). The V end was cut by 1 base, the J end by 5 bases, with 17 bases between. This CDR3 has 15 amino acids. The germline CDR1 and CDR2 sequences are SQVTM and ANQGSEA. The CDR3 sequence is CSVEGGVWPGTEAFF. The DNA of the CDR3 is TGCAGCGTTGAAGGGGGGGTGTGGCCTGGGACTGAAGCTTTCTTT.

This clone was seen once. The gene calls are TRBV5-6 and TRBJ2-2; tentatively, D is TRBD2 (6 bases). The CDR3 loop spans 16 amino acids. Germline-derived CDR1 and CDR2 are SGHDT and YYEEEE. The germline V and J ends were trimmed by 4 bases and 12 bases, with 25 bases remaining between them. The CDR3 region is CASSPPGTQPPEKLFF. In DNA, the CDR3 is TGTGCCAGCAGCCCCCCCGGGACTCAACCACCAGAAAAGCTGTTTTTT.

The V and J genes are TRBV25-1 and TRBJ1-5, with 8 nucleotides matching TRBD1. Trimming took 8 bases from V and 5 from J; bases not matched to a gene: 11. This CDR3 contains 15 residues. Germline lookup yields CDR1 MGHDK and CDR2 SYGVNS. CDR3 amino acids: CASSPPARGHQPQHF. CDR3 coding DNA: TGTGCCAGCTCCCCGCCGGCCAGGGGGCATCAGCCCCAGCATTTT.

The chain has TRBV7-2 and TRBJ2-7, with TRBD1 identical over 8 bases. The CDR3 is 13 residues long. Losses at the gene ends were 5 bases for V and 4 bases for J; bases not matched to a gene: 4. CDR1 is SGHTA and CDR2 is FQGNSA in the germline V gene. This chain's CDR3 is CASSPDRVYEQYF. In DNA, the CDR3 is TGTGCCAGCAGCCCGGACAGGGTGTACGAGCAGTACTTC.

The chain combines TRBV14 with TRBJ1-2, with 8 bases that match TRBD1. This CDR3 is built from 14 residues. Germline V CDR1 and CDR2: SGHDN, FVKESK. With V trimmed by 4 bases and J by 2 bases, 3 bases remained unmatched. In nucleotides, the CDR3 is TGTGCCAGCAGCCGACAGGGGACCAACTATGGCTACACCTTC. Protein sequence: CASSRQGTNYGYTF.

As regards this clone: The identical CDR3 is also encoded by other nucleotide sequences in the sample. The genes are TRBV7-9 and TRBJ1-1; D is possibly TRBD1 (5 bases). This CDR3 is built from 14 residues. Germline CDR1 reads SEHNR; CDR2 reads FQNEAQ (reference sequence). The V and J ends lost 6 bases and 3 bases respectively, with 14 bases between them. This chain's CDR3 is CASSSGTSYTEAFF. CDR3 nucleotides: TGTGCCAGCAGTTCCGGGACCTCCTACACTGAAGCTTTCTTT.

The gene calls are TRBV18 and TRBJ2-2, with unresolved D. The germline CDR1 and CDR2 sequences are KGHSH and LQKENI. The V end was cut by 3 bases, the J end by 5 bases, with 7 bases between. This CDR3 contains 13 residues. The CDR3 DNA reads as TGTGCCAGCTCACCCTTGGGGACCGGGGAGCTGTTTTTT. Translated: CASSPLGTGELFF.

The chain couples TRBV5-3 to TRBJ1-5, with D possibly being TRBD1 (5 bases). TRBV5-3 is an open reading frame whose function is uncertain. V was pared by 4 bases and J by 0 bases, with 17 bases between. The CDR3 contains 17 residues. Here the CDR3 reads CARSQCRVVNSNQPQHF. The CDR3 DNA is TGTGCCAGAAGCCAATGCAGGGTAGTCAATAGCAATCAGCCCCAGCATTTT.

The V and J genes are TRBV27 and TRBJ2-5; D is unresolved. This CDR3 comprises 14 residues. Germline lookup yields CDR1 MNHEY and CDR2 SMNVEV (reference sequence). V was clipped by 3 bases and J by 5 bases, with 13 bases between them. CDR3 sequence: CASSLVGSAETQYF. The CDR3 DNA reads TGTGCCAGCAGTTTGGTGGGCAGCGCGGAGACCCAGTACTTC.

CDR3 DNA sequence: TGTGCCAGCTCACCAACCCAGGAAGCTAACTATGGCTACACCTTC. Translating gives CASSPTQEANYGYTF. J is TRBJ1-2 and V is TRBV18; D remains ambiguous. Germline V gene lookup returns CDR1 KGHSH and CDR2 LQKENI. Trimming stripped 2 bases from V and 0 bases from J, with 10 bases between. The CDR3 sequence is 15 residues long.

This clone was seen once. This rearrangement joins TRBV5-1 to TRBJ1-1; no clear D gene. V lost 7 bases to trimming and J lost 0 bases, with 10 bases between them. Germline CDR1 and CDR2: SGHRS and YFSETQ. CDR3 length: 13 residues. The CDR3 loop is CASAPSVNTEAFF. Here the CDR3 DNA reads TGCGCCAGCGCCCCCAGCGTGAACACTGAAGCTTTCTTT.

The chain is built from TRBV2 and TRBJ1-1; tentative D call: TRBD1 (6 bases). V lost 6 bases to trimming and J lost 6 bases, with 17 bases between them. Germline lookup yields CDR1 SNHLY and CDR2 FYNNEI. The length of the CDR3 is 14 residues. The CDR3 here is CASRYSRDIPEAFF. For the CDR3, the DNA is TGTGCCAGCAGGTATTCCCGGGACATCCCTGAAGCTTTCTTT.

This clone was seen a few times. The sample carries other DNA sequences with the same CDR3. V and J are TRBV4-1 and TRBJ2-7; D ambiguous. Germline V gives CDR1 MGHRA, CDR2 YSYEKL. Trimming pared 0 bases from V and 0 bases from J, leaving 6 bases between. The CDR3 sequence is 14 residues long. CDR3 bases: TGCGCCAGCAGCCAAGATCCAGTCTCCTACGAGCAGTACTTC. Translated: CASSQDPVSYEQYF.

The chain is built from TRBV4-1 and TRBJ2-7, with 10 nucleotides matching TRBD2. There are 15 residues in the CDR3. V was pared by 2 bases and J by 4 bases, with 5 bases of the junction left unmatched. CDR1 MGHRA and CDR2 YSYEKL come from the germline V gene. CDR3 protein: CASSQRAGGGYEQYF. In DNA, the CDR3 is TGCGCCAGCAGCCAAAGAGCGGGAGGGGGGTACGAGCAGTACTTC.

This chain joins TRBV29-1 and TRBJ2-1, with 7 positions matching TRBD1. The V segment lost 4 bases and the J segment 5 bases; nucleotides outside the gene matches: 5. Germline loops: CDR1 SQVTM, CDR2 ANQGSEA. There are 13 residues in the CDR3. DNA for the CDR3: TGCAGCGTTGCCCAGGGGGATCACAATGAGCAGTTCTTC. Its translation is CSVAQGDHNEQFF.

The CDR3: CASSLGTGREYF. CDR3 nucleotide sequence: TGTGCCAGCAGCTTAGGTACGGGGAGGGAGTACTTC. The chain carries TRBV13 and TRBJ2-7; 7 bases map to TRBD2. Germline CDR1 and CDR2: PRHDT and FYEKMQ (reference sequence). V lost 0 bases, J lost 11 bases, and 4 bases stayed unmatched. The CDR3 runs to 12 residues.

V is TRBV27 and J is TRBJ1-1; 7 bases agree with TRBD1. V shed 5 bases, J shed 3 bases, and the junction held 3 bases outside the gene matches. This CDR3 region has 13 residues. Germline values: CDR1 MNHEY, CDR2 SMNVEV (reference sequence). CDR3 residues: CASSQTGYTEAFF. The CDR3 DNA is TGTGCCAGCAGTCAGACAGGGTACACTGAAGCTTTCTTT.

CDR3: CARSRGFYGYTF. CDR3 sequence (DNA): TGTGCCAGAAGCAGGGGCTTCTATGGCTACACCTTC. The chain is built from TRBV5-3 and TRBJ1-2, with D possibly TRBD1 on 5 matching bases. TRBV5-3 is classed as an ORF, of uncertain function. V lost 4 bases to trimming and J lost 4 bases, with 8 bases between them. This CDR3 region has 12 residues.